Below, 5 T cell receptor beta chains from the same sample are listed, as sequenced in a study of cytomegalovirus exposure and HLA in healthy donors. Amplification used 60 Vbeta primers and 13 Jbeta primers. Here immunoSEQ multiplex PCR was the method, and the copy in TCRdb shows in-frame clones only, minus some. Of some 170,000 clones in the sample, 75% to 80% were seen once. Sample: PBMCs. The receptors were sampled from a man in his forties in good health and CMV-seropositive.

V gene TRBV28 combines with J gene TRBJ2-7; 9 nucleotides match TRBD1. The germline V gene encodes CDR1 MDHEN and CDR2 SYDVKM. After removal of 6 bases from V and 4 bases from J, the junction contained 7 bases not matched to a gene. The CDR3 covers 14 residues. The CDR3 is CASRRQGGSYEQYF. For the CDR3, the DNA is TGTGCCAGCAGACGACAGGGGGGGTCGTACGAGCAGTACTTC.

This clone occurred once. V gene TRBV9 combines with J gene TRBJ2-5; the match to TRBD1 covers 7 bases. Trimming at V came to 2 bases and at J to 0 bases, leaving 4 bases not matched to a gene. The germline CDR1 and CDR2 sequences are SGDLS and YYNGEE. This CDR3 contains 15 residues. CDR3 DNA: TGTGCCAGCAGCGTGACAGGGTCGTACCAAGAGACCCAGTACTTC. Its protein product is CASSVTGSYQETQYF.

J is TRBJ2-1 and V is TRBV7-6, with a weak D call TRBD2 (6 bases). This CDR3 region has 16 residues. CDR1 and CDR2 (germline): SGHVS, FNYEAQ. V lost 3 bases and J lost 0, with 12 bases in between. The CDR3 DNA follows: TGTGCCAGCAGCTTCATAGCGGTGAGCTCCTACAATGAGCAGTTCTTC. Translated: CASSFIAVSSYNEQFF.

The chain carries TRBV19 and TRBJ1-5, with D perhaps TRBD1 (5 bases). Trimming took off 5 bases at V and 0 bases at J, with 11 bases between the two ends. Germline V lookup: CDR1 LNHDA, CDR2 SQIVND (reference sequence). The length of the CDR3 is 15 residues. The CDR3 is CASSDRGSSNQPQHF. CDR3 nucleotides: TGTGCCAGTAGTGATCGGGGGTCTAGCAATCAGCCCCAGCATTTT.

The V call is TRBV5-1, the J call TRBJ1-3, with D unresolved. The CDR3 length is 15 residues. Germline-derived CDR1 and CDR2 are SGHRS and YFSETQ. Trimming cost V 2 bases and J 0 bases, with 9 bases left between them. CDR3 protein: CASSLSPGSGNTIYF. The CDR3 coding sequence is TGCGCCAGCAGCTTAAGTCCAGGCTCTGGAAACACCATATATTTT.